A single sample gave rise to the 30 T cell receptor beta chains below, sequenced in a study of cytomegalovirus exposure and HLA in healthy donors. PCR used 60 Vbeta primers and 13 Jbeta primers. Only in-frame clones appear in the TCRdb table, and some are missing; sequencing was by immunoSEQ multiplex PCR. Among 150,000 to 200,000 clones, more than 80% were seen once, and the ten largest hold around 1.9%. Sequenced input: PBMCs. These TCRs come from a young woman in good health and CMV-seronegative.

This sequence joins TRBV19 and TRBJ1-5; D may be TRBD1 (5 bases). This CDR3 has 13 amino acids. CDR1 is LNHDA and CDR2 is SQIVND in the germline V gene (reference sequence). Trimming took off 7 bases at V and 5 bases at J, with 12 bases between the two ends. CDR3 sequence (DNA): TGTGCCAGTACCTTGACAGCTGATCAGCCCCAGCATTTT. Residues: CASTLTADQPQHF.

The chain joins TRBV19 to TRBJ2-1; TRBD2 agrees at 7 bases. The CDR3 totals 15 residues. After removal of 7 bases from V and 2 bases from J, the junction contained 8 bases not matched to a gene. Germline values: CDR1 LNHDA, CDR2 SQIVND (reference sequence). CDR3 in amino acids: CASTKSGGPYNEQFF. In nucleotides, the CDR3 is TGTGCCAGTACTAAGTCGGGGGGACCCTACAATGAGCAGTTCTTC.

The chain has TRBV28 and TRBJ2-3, with TRBD2 matching 8 bases. The CDR3 loop spans 18 amino acids. J gave up 0 bases and V 2 bases, and 10 bases lay outside the gene matches. Germline values: CDR1 MDHEN, CDR2 SYDVKM. The CDR3 DNA reads as TGTGCCAGCAGTTTACGGAGCGGGAGAGTAACTAGCACAGATACGCAGTATTTT. It is translated as CASSLRSGRVTSTDTQYF.

The rearrangement links TRBV5-8 to TRBJ1-5; a possible D gene is TRBD1 (6 bases). The CDR3 has 14 residues. Germline CDR1 and CDR2: SGHTS and YDEGEE. V was cut by 4 bases and J by 1 base, with 9 bases left in between. For the CDR3, the DNA is TGTGCCAGCAGCCCGAGGGGGAGCAATCAGCCCCAGCATTTT. Residues: CASSPRGSNQPQHF.

The chain is built from TRBV7-6 and TRBJ2-7; 12 bases are shared with TRBD1. Germline V gives CDR1 SGHVS, CDR2 FNYEAQ. This CDR3 has 18 residues. With 4 bases clipped from V and 2 bases from J, the junction kept 12 bases outside the gene matches. This chain's CDR3 is CASSYKTLGQGATYEQYF. CDR3 DNA: TGTGCCAGCAGCTACAAAACCCTGGGACAGGGGGCCACCTACGAGCAGTACTTC.

The rearrangement links TRBV6-5 to TRBJ1-2, with TRBD1 identical over 8 bases. Germline CDR1 MNHEY, CDR2 SVGAGI. V gave up 6 bases and J gave up 2 bases; unmatched junction bases: 5. The CDR3 sequence is 14 residues long. The DNA of the CDR3 is TGTGCCAGCAGGGCAGGGGGCCCGAACTATGGCTACACCTTC. Protein product: CASRAGGPNYGYTF.

The chain uses TRBV5-4 and TRBJ2-7; the match to TRBD1 covers 8 bases. The V segment lost 3 bases and the J segment 0 bases; nucleotides outside the gene matches: 2. There are 14 residues in the CDR3. Germline V gene data show CDR1 as SGHNT and CDR2 as YYREEE (reference sequence). CDR3 sequence: CASSSTGASYEQYF. DNA of the CDR3: TGTGCCAGCAGCTCGACAGGGGCCTCCTACGAGCAGTACTTC. Combining the CDR3 with reference TRBV5-4 and TRBJ2-7 gives the whole variable domain ETGVTQSPTHLIKTRGQQVTLRCSSQSGHNTVSWYQQALGQGPQFIFQYYREEENGRGNFPPRFSGLQFPNYSSELNVNALELDDSALYLCASSSTGASYEQYFGPGTRLTVT.

The chain has TRBV11-2 and TRBJ1-1, with D tentatively TRBD1 (5 bases). The germline V gene has CDR1 SGHAT and CDR2 FQNNGV. Trimming cost V 7 bases and J 4 bases, with 10 bases left between them. The CDR3 length is 12 residues. CDR3 loop: CASKNRFTEAFF. In DNA, the CDR3 is TGTGCCAGCAAGAACAGGTTCACTGAAGCTTTCTTT. Complete variable domain (other parts from reference TRBV11-2 and TRBJ1-1): EAGVAQSPRYKIIEKRQSVAFWCNPISGHATLYWYQQILGQGPKLLIQFQNNGVVDDSQLPKDRFSAERLKGVDSTLKIQPAKLEDSAVYLCASKNRFTEAFFGQGTRLTVV.

The CDR3 DNA reads as TGTGCCAGCAGTACCCAGGGGGCTTACACTGAAGCTTTCTTT. Translating gives CASSTQGAYTEAFF. V gene TRBV5-6 combines with J gene TRBJ1-1, with 8 bases lining up with TRBD1. V trimming: 5 bases; J trimming: 3 bases; junction bases outside the gene matches: 6. Germline loops: CDR1 SGHDT, CDR2 YYEEEE. CDR3 length: 14 residues.

This clone appeared once. The chain uses TRBV19 and TRBJ2-1; 10 nucleotides agree with TRBD2. This CDR3 is 15 amino acids long. Unmatched junction bases numbered 3, after V lost 5 bases and J lost 2 bases. Per the germline V gene, CDR1 is LNHDA and CDR2 is SQIVND (reference sequence). The CDR3: CASSGSGRPYNEQFF. CDR3 nucleotide sequence: TGTGCCAGTAGTGGTAGCGGGAGGCCCTACAATGAGCAGTTCTTC.

The gene calls are TRBV28 and TRBJ2-3; a possible D gene is TRBD2 (5 bases). Germline V gives CDR1 MDHEN, CDR2 SYDVKM. With 8 bases removed from V and 2 bases from J, the gap between germline ends came to 11 bases. The CDR3 loop spans 13 amino acids. For the CDR3, the DNA is TGTGCCAGCCGGGGTCCTTACACAGATACGCAGTATTTT. It yields the protein CASRGPYTDTQYF. Variable domain in full (rest from reference TRBV28 and TRBJ2-3): DVKVTQSSRYLVKRTGEKVFLECVQDMDHENMFWYRQDPGLGLRLIYFSYDVKMKEKGDIPEGYSVSREKKERFSLILESASTNQTSMYLCASRGPYTDTQYFGPGTRLTVL.

V is TRBV4-1 and J is TRBJ2-3; 8 bases map to TRBD1. V was clipped by 6 bases and J by 5 bases; unmatched bases: 16. Germline-derived CDR1 and CDR2 are MGHRA and YSYEKL. This CDR3 is built from 17 residues. CDR3 region: CASSDPRRTGYRDTQYF. CDR3 coding DNA: TGCGCCAGCAGTGACCCCCGCCGGACAGGGTATAGAGATACGCAGTATTTT.

In this sample, this clone turned up once. The chain carries TRBV5-4 and TRBJ1-1; D perhaps matches TRBD1 (5 bases). Trimming stripped 5 bases from V and 0 bases from J, with 11 bases between. The CDR3 covers 14 residues. Germline V gene lookup returns CDR1 SGHNT and CDR2 YYREEE (reference sequence). CDR3: CASRMGGMNTEAFF. CDR3 sequence (DNA): TGTGCCAGCAGAATGGGGGGAATGAACACTGAAGCTTTCTTT.

The chain couples TRBV29-1 to TRBJ2-7, with no clear D. Germline V gene lookup returns CDR1 SQVTM and CDR2 ANQGSEA. V was shortened by 0 bases and J by 6 bases, with 9 bases between the two germline ends. The CDR3 loop spans 12 amino acids. DNA for the CDR3: TGCAGCGTTGAAGAGAACGGTCCCGAGCAGTACTTC. Amino acid sequence: CSVEENGPEQYF.

This sequence joins TRBV6-1 and TRBJ2-1, with 11 nucleotides matching TRBD2. The junction had 6 bases not matched to a gene; V was cut back by 5 bases and J by 6 bases. The CDR3 covers 15 residues. Germline CDR1 and CDR2: MNHNS and SASEGT. CDR3 in DNA: TGTGCCAGCAGTCCAAAGCTAGCGGGGGGCAATGAGCAGTTCTTC. Translated: CASSPKLAGGNEQFF.

This clone was counted a single time. The chain has TRBV10-3 and TRBJ2-3; 9 positions match TRBD1. The CDR3 has 19 amino acids. The V and J ends lost 4 bases and 5 bases, in that order; junction bases with no gene match: 19. CDR1 and CDR2 (germline): ENHRY, SYGVKD. CDR3 nucleotide sequence: TGTGCCATCAGTGTAATACCGGGACAGGGCGAATCTAAGAGAGATACGCAGTATTTT. Its translation: CAISVIPGQGESKRDTQYF.

The chain carries TRBV6-1 and TRBJ1-4, with TRBD1 identical over 9 bases. The trim removed 2 bases at V and 2 bases at J, leaving 6 bases unmatched. The germline CDR1 and CDR2 sequences are MNHNS and SASEGT. This CDR3 has 17 amino acids. CDR3 sequence: CASSERGQGRTNEKLFF. DNA for the CDR3: TGTGCCAGCAGTGAACGCGGACAGGGGCGGACTAATGAAAAACTGTTTTTT.

V gene TRBV6-1 combines with J gene TRBJ1-6; 8 bases match TRBD1. CDR1 is MNHNS and CDR2 is SASEGT in the germline V gene. The CDR3 contains 16 residues. Trimming removed 3 bases from V and 10 bases from J; junction bases left unmatched: 11. The CDR3 DNA sequence: TGTGCCAGCAGTGAGGTACCGGGACAGGAGGCCTCACCCCTCCACTTT. Translation gives CASSEVPGQEASPLHF.

This clone was detected only once. This rearrangement joins TRBV30 to TRBJ2-7; D is unresolved. V lost 0 bases and J 2 bases, leaving 8 bases between the germline ends. The CDR3 runs to 13 residues. The germline CDR1 and CDR2 sequences are GTSNPN and SVGIG (reference sequence). The CDR3: CAWSVGDTYEQYF. As DNA, the CDR3 is TGTGCCTGGAGTGTGGGTGACACCTACGAGCAGTACTTC.

V and J are TRBV9 and TRBJ2-7, with D possibly being TRBD2 (6 bases). Deletions cut 3 bases from V and 5 bases from J, with 21 bases between. CDR1 SGDLS and CDR2 YYNGEE come from the germline V gene. This CDR3 is 16 amino acids long. The CDR3: CASSEGIRGLIHEQYF. CDR3 coding DNA: TGTGCCAGCAGCGAGGGGATAAGAGGACTAATCCACGAGCAGTACTTC.

This chain uses TRBV27 with TRBJ2-6, with D perhaps TRBD1 (7 bases). CDR3 size: 18 residues. Per the germline V gene, CDR1 is MNHEY and CDR2 is SMNVEV (reference sequence). V was shortened by 2 bases and J by 0 bases, with 14 bases between the two germline ends. CDR3 nucleotide sequence: TGTGCCAGCAGTTTACAGGGGGGACGTGCCTCTGGGGCCAACGTCCTGACTTTC. Residues: CASSLQGGRASGANVLTF.

The chain has TRBV5-5 and TRBJ2-7; 10 bases agree with TRBD1. This CDR3 contains 14 residues. Germline assignment: CDR1 SGHKS and CDR2 YYEKEE (reference sequence). The trim removed 4 bases at V and 3 bases at J, leaving 4 bases unmatched. CDR3 sequence reads: CASSRTGGVYEQYF. DNA of the CDR3: TGTGCCAGCAGCAGGACAGGGGGGGTCTACGAGCAGTACTTC.

This clone occurred a few times. The rearrangement joins TRBV5-1 to TRBJ1-1; maybe TRBD1 (6 bases). This CDR3 comprises 11 residues. Looked up from germline, CDR1 is SGHRS and CDR2 is YFSETQ. The V end lost 4 bases, the J end lost 7 bases, and 8 bases lay between the germline ends. The CDR3 DNA follows: TGCGCCAGCAGCGTGGACAGTGAAGCTTTCTTT. This gives the protein CASSVDSEAFF. The whole variable domain, filled in from reference TRBV5-1 and TRBJ1-1, reads KAGVTQTPRYLIKTRGQQVTLSCSPISGHRSVSWYQQTPGQGLQFLFEYFSETQRNKGNFPGRFSGRQFSNSRSEMNVSTLELGDSALYLCASSVDSEAFFGQGTRLTVV.

The gene calls are TRBV6-5 and TRBJ1-2, with 8 bases that match TRBD1. The J segment lost 3 bases and the V segment lost 5 bases, leaving 2 bases of the junction unmatched. CDR3 length: 13 residues. CDR1 is MNHEY, CDR2 SVGAGI, per germline. CDR3 sequence (DNA): TGTGCCAGCAGTCCGGACAGGGACTATGGCTACACCTTC. Protein sequence: CASSPDRDYGYTF.

The rearrangement uses TRBV11-2 and TRBJ2-5, with no clear D. Germline loops: CDR1 SGHAT, CDR2 FQNNGV. This CDR3 region has 14 residues. V was trimmed by 1 base and J by 0 bases, leaving 6 bases between them. CDR3 DNA sequence: TGTGCCAGCAGCTTAGGGCAGAACCAAGAGACCCAGTACTTC. It encodes CASSLGQNQETQYF.

The sample holds a few counts of this clone. The chain has TRBV6-6 and TRBJ1-3, with no clear D. The CDR3 extends over 12 amino acids. CDR1 and CDR2 (germline): MNHNY, SVGAGI (reference sequence). V was trimmed by 4 bases and J by 4 bases, leaving 5 bases between them. The CDR3 sequence: CASSSVGNTIYF. The DNA of the CDR3 is TGTGCCAGCAGTTCAGTGGGAAACACCATATATTTT.

The CDR3 DNA follows: TGTGCCAGCAGCTTGACAGGGGGCTCCTATAATTCACCCCTCCACTTT. Translation gives CASSLTGGSYNSPLHF. This chain uses TRBV7-8 with TRBJ1-6, with 9 bases matching TRBD1. Unmatched junction bases numbered 0, after V lost 3 bases and J lost 0 bases. Germline loops: CDR1 SGHVS, CDR2 FQNEAQ. The CDR3 covers 16 residues. Variable domain in full (rest from reference TRBV7-8 and TRBJ1-6): GAGVSQSPRYKVAKRGQDVALRCDPISGHVSLFWYQQALGQGPEFLTYFQNEAQLDKSGLPSDRFFAERPEGSVSTLKIQRTQQEDSAVYLCASSLTGGSYNSPLHFGNGTRLTVT.

This clone was detected only once. The chain is built from TRBV15 and TRBJ1-1; D not certain. CDR1 and CDR2 (germline): LNHNV, YYDKDF (reference sequence). The CDR3 contains 14 residues. Between the trimmed V and J ends, which lost 3 bases and 4 bases, there was a span of 12 bases. Here the CDR3 reads CATSSETGSTEAFF. CDR3 in DNA: TGTGCCACCAGCAGCGAGACGGGGAGCACTGAAGCTTTCTTT.

This rearrangement joins TRBV29-1 to TRBJ1-1, with 8 bases that match TRBD1. Germline V CDR1 and CDR2: SQVTM, ANQGSEA. CDR3 length: 13 residues. Germline trimming cut 0 bases from V and 10 bases from J; bases unmatched to any gene: 7. The CDR3 bases are TGCAGCGTTGAAGACTCAGGGGGCTGGGGAGCTTTCTTT. Its protein is CSVEDSGGWGAFF.

The gene calls are TRBV6-5 and TRBJ2-7, with a weak D call TRBD2 (6 bases). V was pared by 2 bases and J by 2 bases, with 10 bases between. Germline CDR1 and CDR2: MNHEY and SVGAGI. The CDR3 has 14 residues. The CDR3 region is CASSYSGPTYEQYF. The CDR3 DNA reads as TGTGCCAGCAGTTACAGCGGGCCAACCTACGAGCAGTACTTC.